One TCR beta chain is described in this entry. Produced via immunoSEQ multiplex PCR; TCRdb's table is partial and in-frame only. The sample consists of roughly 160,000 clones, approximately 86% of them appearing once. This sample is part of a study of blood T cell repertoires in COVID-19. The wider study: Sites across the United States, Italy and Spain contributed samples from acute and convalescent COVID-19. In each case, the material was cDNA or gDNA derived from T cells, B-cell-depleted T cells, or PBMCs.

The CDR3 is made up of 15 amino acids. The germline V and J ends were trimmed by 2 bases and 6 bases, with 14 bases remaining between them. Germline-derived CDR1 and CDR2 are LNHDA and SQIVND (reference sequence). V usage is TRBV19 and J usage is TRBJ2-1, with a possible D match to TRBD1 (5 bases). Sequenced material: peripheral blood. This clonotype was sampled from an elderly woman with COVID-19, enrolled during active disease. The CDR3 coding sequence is TGTGCCAGTAGTATAAGGGGCCTCCTGGGCAATGAGCAGTTCTTC. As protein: CASSIRGLLGNEQFF.